This T cell receptor beta chain was retrieved from a study of T-cell reconstitution after alpha-beta-depleted transplantation in children. This clonotype has a handful of counts. Germline trimming cut 4 bases from V and 4 bases from J; bases unmatched to any gene: 6. Per germline, CDR1 LNHDA and CDR2 SQIVND (reference sequence). The length of the CDR3 is 15 residues. Unique molecular identifiers were built into the TCRbeta library. A single record per CDR3 protein comes from TCRdb applying MiXCR to the PCR reads. The sample lists approximately 350,000 distinct CDR3 sequences; about 9.4% were seen once.

This rearrangement joins TRBV19 to TRBJ2-5, with 10 positions matching TRBD2. The receptor was derived from a human donor who donated a stem cell graft to a child with acute lymphoblastic leukemia. Material: PBMCs from the stem cell graft donor, obtained from the stem cell graft. CDR3 in amino acids: CASSTPGLAVETQYF. Written as DNA, the CDR3 is TGTGCCAGTAGTACTCCTGGACTAGCGGTAGAGACCCAGTACTTC.